The following is a TCR beta chain sequence with its context. In the original processing: Nucleated cell number was recorded as an estimate derived from reference gene primer amplification. Measured with immunoSEQ multiplex PCR; TCRdb has only the in-frame clones, and not every one. D and trimming were read from the DNA, whereas the V and J calls and clone size are those reported in that table. There are under 150,000 clones in the sample; 81% occur only once, and roughly 1.5% lies in the top ten. The sample originates from a study of blood T cell repertoires in COVID-19. Across the study: Samples taken during acute and convalescent COVID-19 were collected in the United States, Italy and Spain. The analysed material was cDNA or gDNA that came from T cells, B-cell-depleted T cells, or PBMCs.

Deletions cut 3 bases from V and 2 bases from J, with 18 bases between. The CDR3 length is 17 residues. Germline lookup yields CDR1 SGHAT and CDR2 FQNNGV. The sequencing sample was made of peripheral blood. The origin of this receptor is a middle-aged man with acute or convalescent COVID-19. V and J are TRBV11-2 and TRBJ2-3; D may be TRBD2 (6 bases). In DNA form, the CDR3 reads TGTGCCAGCAGCTTGGTCGGGACTTCAGAAAACACAGATACGCAGTATTTT. Translating gives CASSLVGTSENTDTQYF.